This is a list of T cell receptor beta chains from one sample in a study of response to subunit inactivated influenza vaccine. TCRdb reprocessed the RT-PCR reads via MiXCR and lists one record per CDR3 protein. The sample lists about 620,000 distinct CDR3 sequences; approximately 11% were seen once. Another study also made use of these data, one on T cells expressing NK-cell markers.

Sample: PBMCs from blood, taken on the day of vaccination. The source of these receptors is a middle-aged man who received an inactivated influenza vaccine. CDR3s include the opening cysteine and the closing phenylalanine or tryptophan. D genes are given only for firm matches. Where a row states a size, it is once, few, many or the class of an expanded clone; other rows omit it.

j_call v_call d_call clone_size cdr3_aa cdr3_nt
TRBJ2-1 TRBV20-1 TRBD2 . CSALLAGSSYNEQFF TGCAGTGCTCTTCTAGCGGGGAGCTCCTACAATGAGCAGTTCTTC
TRBJ2-6 TRBV5-5 . . CASSLEFLSGANVLTF TGTGCCAGCAGCCTGGAATTCCTCTCTGGGGCCAACGTCCTGACTTTC
TRBJ2-7 TRBV12-3/TRBV12-4 . few CASSFNAEQYF TGTGCCAGCAGTTTCAACGCCGAGCAGTACTTC
TRBJ2-3 TRBV20-1 TRBD1 . CSARDMGRGTDTQYF TGCAGTGCTAGAGATATGGGCAGGGGGACAGATACGCAGTATTTT
TRBJ1-5 TRBV29-1 . many CSVAGTPNQPQHF TGCAGCGTAGCCGGGACGCCGAATCAGCCCCAGCATTTT
TRBJ1-1 TRBV5-5 . . CASSFSGGGGTEAFF TGTGCCAGCAGCTTTTCGGGAGGGGGAGGGACTGAAGCTTTCTTT
TRBJ2-5 TRBV12-3/TRBV12-4 . few CASSLHGGGETQYF TGTGCCAGCAGTTTACATGGGGGAGGAGAGACCCAGTACTTC
TRBJ2-7 TRBV5-1 TRBD1 . CASSRGTGGTYEQYF TGCGCCAGCAGCCGAGGGACAGGGGGAACCTACGAGCAGTACTTC
TRBJ1-2 TRBV4-2 . . CASSQAIGETGYTF TGTGCCAGCAGCCAAGCTATTGGTGAAACTGGCTACACCTTC
TRBJ2-1 TRBV7-2 TRBD1 . CASSKRTGGNEQFF TGTGCCAGCAGCAAGCGGACAGGGGGGAATGAGCAGTTCTTC
TRBJ2-1 TRBV5-1 TRBD2 . CASRFRGEGHNEQFF TGCGCCAGCAGGTTCCGGGGGGAGGGACACAATGAGCAGTTCTTC
TRBJ2-6 TRBV28 . . CASRGYSSGANVLTF TGTGCCAGCAGGGGATACAGCTCTGGGGCCAACGTCCTGACTTTC
TRBJ2-1 TRBV12-3/TRBV12-4 . many CASTESRAGNEQFF TGTGCCAGCACCGAGTCCAGAGCGGGCAATGAGCAGTTCTTC
TRBJ2-1 TRBV5-6 TRBD2 few CASSFTGRVLHEQFF TGTGCCAGCAGCTTTACCGGGAGGGTCCTCCATGAGCAGTTCTTC
TRBJ2-3 TRBV5-1 TRBD1 few CASSSLRQGPAADTQYF TGCGCCAGCAGCTCCCTAAGACAGGGGCCGGCGGCAGATACGCAGTATTTT
TRBJ2-7 TRBV6-1 . . CASSKGRVLSSTEQYF TGTGCCAGCAGCAAGGGAAGGGTCCTTTCCTCCACCGAGCAGTACTTC
TRBJ2-7 TRBV3-1 TRBD2 many CASSPRTSGTPYEQYF TGTGCCAGCAGCCCAAGGACTAGCGGGACCCCCTACGAGCAGTACTTC